This T cell receptor (beta chain) was sequenced in a study of blood T cell repertoires in COVID-19 (dated by TCRdb to the early 2020s). Study-wide context: Samples covering the acute and convalescent phases of COVID-19 were provided by collaborators in the United States, Italy and Spain. The prospective study material was composed of cDNA or gDNA derived from T cells, B-cell-depleted T cells, or PBMCs. The dataset comprised deeply sampled blood TCRbeta repertoires from subjects exposed to, actively infected with, or recovered from COVID-19. The repertoires were released in a freely available public database meant as a resource for research on the immune response to SARS-CoV-2. The samples were drawn from two sources: the first 160 participants of the ongoing ImmuneRACE study, and 950 to 1,500 subjects contributed by 6 global collaborators. Nearly every sample came with metadata listing a de-identified subject ID, COVID-19 status, age in years and sex. Where HLA class I and class II types were available, the types were taken from metadata supplied by the sample provider, not from assay-based typing.

TCRbeta CDR3 regions were amplified from genomic DNA by means of the immunoSEQ Assay, a bias-controlled multiplex PCR. The published analysis was carried out like this. Within the assay, amplification of reference gene primers was used to estimate how many nucleated cells each sample contained. To quantify the absolute abundance of each unique TCRbeta CDR3 rearrangement, sequence reads were collapsed and filtered. For each sample, productive Simpson clonality was calculated as the square root of Simpson's diversity index over productive rearrangements. Not all clones reach the TCRdb copy of this immuneACCESS table, which keeps in-frame sequences only. Checked studies attribute under half of the gap to unresolved V genes and leave the rest unexplained. Clone size and the V and J calls come from that table; the DNA yielded D and trimming. Within this sample are 150,000 to 180,000 clones, with 75% to 90% of them counted one time only. The ten most abundant clones make up around 0.62% of the sample.

Each collaborating institution followed its own protocols to collect whole blood in K2EDTA tubes. Collaborator samples were shipped for TCRbeta analysis as frozen whole blood, isolated PBMCs, or DNA extracted from either sample type. What the authors observed across the whole study: Clinical and demographic metadata were provided uncurated, with the amount varying by source and participant.

About this clone itself: Its antigen is unknown. No quality values exist for individual bases; no much larger clone is one base distant.

The CDR3 sequence holds 12 residues, the cysteine and phenylalanine included. The retained sequence is limited to the CDR3, 36 bases, with the frame set at the first base. Relative to germline, V is 6 bases shorter and J is 6 bases shorter, with 12 bases between their ends. Looking up the germline V gene (reference sequence) yields CDR1 MNHEY and CDR2 SMNVEV. The TCR comes from a man aged 60 to 69 with acute or convalescent COVID-19. The chain couples TRBV27 to TRBJ2-7; perhaps TRBD1 is the D gene, with 6 bases matching. Sequencing was performed on peripheral blood. CDR3 loop: CASSRWGLEQYF. Read as DNA, the sequence is TGTGCCAGCAGCCGGTGGGGGCTCGAGCAGTACTTC.